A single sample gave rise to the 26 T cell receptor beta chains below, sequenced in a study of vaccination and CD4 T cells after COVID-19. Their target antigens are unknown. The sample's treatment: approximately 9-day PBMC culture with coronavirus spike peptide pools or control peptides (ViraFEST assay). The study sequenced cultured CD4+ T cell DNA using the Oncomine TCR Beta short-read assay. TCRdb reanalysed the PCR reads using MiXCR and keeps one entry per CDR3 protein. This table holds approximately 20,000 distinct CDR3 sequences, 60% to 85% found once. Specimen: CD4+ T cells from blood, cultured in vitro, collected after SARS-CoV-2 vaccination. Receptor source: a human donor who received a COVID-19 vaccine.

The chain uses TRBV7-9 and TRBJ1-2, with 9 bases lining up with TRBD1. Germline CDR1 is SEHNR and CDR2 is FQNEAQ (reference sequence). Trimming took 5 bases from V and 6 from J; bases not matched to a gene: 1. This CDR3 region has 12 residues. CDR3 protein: CASSRTGDGYTF. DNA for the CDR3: TGTGCCAGCAGCCGGACAGGGGATGGCTACACCTTC. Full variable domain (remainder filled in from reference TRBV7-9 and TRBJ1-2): DTGVSQNPRHKITKRGQNVTFRCDPISEHNRLYWYRQTLGQGPEFLTYFQNEAQLEKSRLLSDRFSAERPKGSFSTLEIQRTEQGDSAMYLCASSRTGDGYTFGSGTRLTVV.

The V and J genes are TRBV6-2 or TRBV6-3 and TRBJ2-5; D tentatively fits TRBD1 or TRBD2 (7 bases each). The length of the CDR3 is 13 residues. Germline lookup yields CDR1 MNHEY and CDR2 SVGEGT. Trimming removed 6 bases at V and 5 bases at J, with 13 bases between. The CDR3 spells CASRQGGLETQYF. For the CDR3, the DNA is TGTGCCAGCAGGCAGGGGGGGCTGGAGACCCAGTACTTC.

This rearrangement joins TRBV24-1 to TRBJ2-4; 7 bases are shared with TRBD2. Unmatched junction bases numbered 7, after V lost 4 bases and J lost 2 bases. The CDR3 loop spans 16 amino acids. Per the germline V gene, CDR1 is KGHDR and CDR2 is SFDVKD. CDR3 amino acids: CATSDAVGGSKNIQYF. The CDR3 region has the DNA TGTGCCACCAGTGACGCCGTGGGGGGGTCCAAAAACATTCAGTACTTC.

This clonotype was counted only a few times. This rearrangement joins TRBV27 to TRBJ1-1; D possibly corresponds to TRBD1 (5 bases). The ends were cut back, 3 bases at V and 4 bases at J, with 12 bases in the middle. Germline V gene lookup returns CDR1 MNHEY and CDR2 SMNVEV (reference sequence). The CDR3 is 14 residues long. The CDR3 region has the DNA TGTGCCAGCAGTTTCAATCCTGGGGGCACTGAAGCTTTCTTT. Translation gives CASSFNPGGTEAFF.

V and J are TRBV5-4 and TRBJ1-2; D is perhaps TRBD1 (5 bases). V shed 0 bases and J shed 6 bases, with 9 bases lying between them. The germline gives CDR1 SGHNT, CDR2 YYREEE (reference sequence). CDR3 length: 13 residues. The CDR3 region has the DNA TGTGCCAGCAGCTTGGTAGAGGGGCATGGCTACACCTTC. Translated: CASSLVEGHGYTF. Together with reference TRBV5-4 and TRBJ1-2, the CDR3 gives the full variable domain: ETGVTQSPTHLIKTRGQQVTLRCSSQSGHNTVSWYQQALGQGPQFIFQYYREEENGRGNFPPRFSGLQFPNYSSELNVNALELDDSALYLCASSLVEGHGYTFGSGTRLTVV.

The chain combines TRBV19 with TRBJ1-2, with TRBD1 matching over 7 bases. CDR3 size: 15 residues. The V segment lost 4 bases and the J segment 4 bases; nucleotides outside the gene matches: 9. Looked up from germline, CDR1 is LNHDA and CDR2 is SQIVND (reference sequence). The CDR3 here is CASSTRDRRGYGYTF. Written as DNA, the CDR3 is TGTGCCAGTAGTACCCGGGACAGAAGAGGCTATGGCTACACCTTC.

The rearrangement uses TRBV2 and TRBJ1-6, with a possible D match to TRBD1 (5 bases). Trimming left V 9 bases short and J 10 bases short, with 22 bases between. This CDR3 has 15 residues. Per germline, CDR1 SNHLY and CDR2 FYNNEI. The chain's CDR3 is CASRGPGGTGSPLHF. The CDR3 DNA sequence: TGTGCCAGTAGGGGTCCGGGGGGGACTGGGTCACCCCTCCACTTT.

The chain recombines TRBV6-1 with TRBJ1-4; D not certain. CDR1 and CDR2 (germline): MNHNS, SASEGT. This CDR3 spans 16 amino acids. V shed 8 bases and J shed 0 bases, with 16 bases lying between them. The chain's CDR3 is CASSRVGIATNEKLFF. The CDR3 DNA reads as TGTGCCAGCTCACGGGTGGGAATTGCAACTAATGAAAAACTGTTTTTT.

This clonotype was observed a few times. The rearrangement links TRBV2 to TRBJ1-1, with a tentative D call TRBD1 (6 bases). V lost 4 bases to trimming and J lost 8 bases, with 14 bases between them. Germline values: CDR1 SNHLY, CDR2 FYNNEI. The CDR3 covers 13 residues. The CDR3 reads CASSAVWQGEAFF. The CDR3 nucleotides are TGTGCCAGCAGTGCAGTTTGGCAGGGGGAAGCTTTCTTT.

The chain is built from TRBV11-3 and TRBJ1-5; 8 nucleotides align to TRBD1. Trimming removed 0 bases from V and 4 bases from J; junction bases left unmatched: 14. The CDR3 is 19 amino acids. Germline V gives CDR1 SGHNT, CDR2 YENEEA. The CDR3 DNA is TGTGCCAGCAGCTTAGATGACCCGACAGGGGAGTCCAATAATCAGCCCCAGCATTTT. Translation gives CASSLDDPTGESNNQPQHF.

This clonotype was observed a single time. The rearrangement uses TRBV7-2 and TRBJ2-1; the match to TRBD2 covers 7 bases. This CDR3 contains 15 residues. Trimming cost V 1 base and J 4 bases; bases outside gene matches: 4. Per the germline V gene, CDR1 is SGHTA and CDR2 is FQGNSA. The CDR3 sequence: CASSLGAGSYNEQFF. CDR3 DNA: TGTGCCAGCAGCTTAGGAGCGGGGAGTTACAATGAGCAGTTCTTC. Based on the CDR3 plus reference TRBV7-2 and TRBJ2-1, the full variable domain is GAGVSQSPSNKVTEKGKDVELRCDPISGHTALYWYRQSLGQGLEFLIYFQGNSAPDKSGLPSDRFSAERTGGSVSTLTIQRTQQEDSAVYLCASSLGAGSYNEQFFGPGTRLTVL.

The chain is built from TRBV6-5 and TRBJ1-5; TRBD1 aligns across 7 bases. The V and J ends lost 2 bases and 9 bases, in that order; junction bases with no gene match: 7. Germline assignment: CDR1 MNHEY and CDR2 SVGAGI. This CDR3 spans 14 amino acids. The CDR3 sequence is CASSYGTAYPPQHF. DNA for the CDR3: TGTGCCAGCAGTTACGGGACAGCCTATCCGCCCCAGCATTTT.

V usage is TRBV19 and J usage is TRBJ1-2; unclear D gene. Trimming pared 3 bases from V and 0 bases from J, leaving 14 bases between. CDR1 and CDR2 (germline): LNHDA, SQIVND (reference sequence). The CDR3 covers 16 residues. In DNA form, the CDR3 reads TGTGCCAGTAGTATCGGGATTCGAGGAGCTAACTATGGCTACACCTTC. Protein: CASSIGIRGANYGYTF. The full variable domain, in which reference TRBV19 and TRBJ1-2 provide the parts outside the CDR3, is DGGITQSPKYLFRKEGQNVTLSCEQNLNHDAMYWYRQDPGQGLRLIYYSQIVNDFQKGDIAEGYSVSREKKESFPLTVTSAQKNPTAFYLCASSIGIRGANYGYTFGSGTRLTVV.

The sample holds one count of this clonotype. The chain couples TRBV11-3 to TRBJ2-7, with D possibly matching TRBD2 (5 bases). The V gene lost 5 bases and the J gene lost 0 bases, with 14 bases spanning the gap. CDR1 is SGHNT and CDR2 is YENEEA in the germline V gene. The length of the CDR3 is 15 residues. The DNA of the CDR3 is TGTGCCAGCAGCCACCGAGGGTCCGGCTCCTACGAGCAGTACTTC. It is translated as CASSHRGSGSYEQYF.

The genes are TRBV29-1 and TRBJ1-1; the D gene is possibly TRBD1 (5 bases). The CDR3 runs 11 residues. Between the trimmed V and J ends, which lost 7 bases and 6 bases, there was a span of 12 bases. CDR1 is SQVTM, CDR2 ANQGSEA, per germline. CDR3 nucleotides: TGCAGCGCGAATATACAGGCTGAAGCTTTCTTT. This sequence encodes CSANIQAEAFF.

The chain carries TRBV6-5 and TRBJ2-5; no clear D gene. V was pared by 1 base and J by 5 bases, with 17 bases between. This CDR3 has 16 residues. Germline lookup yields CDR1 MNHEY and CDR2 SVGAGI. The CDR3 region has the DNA TGTGCCAGCAGTTACTACCCGGGCAACCTAGGGGAGACCCAGTACTTC. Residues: CASSYYPGNLGETQYF.

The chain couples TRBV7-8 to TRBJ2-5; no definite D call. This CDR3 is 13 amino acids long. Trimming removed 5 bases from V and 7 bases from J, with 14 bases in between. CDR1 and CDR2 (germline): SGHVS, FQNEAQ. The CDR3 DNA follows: TGTGCCAGCAGCCCCAGGACCCCTGGGACCCAGTACTTC. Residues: CASSPRTPGTQYF.

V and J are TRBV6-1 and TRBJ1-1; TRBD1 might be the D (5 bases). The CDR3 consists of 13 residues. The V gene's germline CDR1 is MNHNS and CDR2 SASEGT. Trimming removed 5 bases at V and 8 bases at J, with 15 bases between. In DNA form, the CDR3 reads TGTGCCAGCAGTCCCCGGAGGGGTCAAGAAGCTTTCTTT. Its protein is CASSPRRGQEAFF.

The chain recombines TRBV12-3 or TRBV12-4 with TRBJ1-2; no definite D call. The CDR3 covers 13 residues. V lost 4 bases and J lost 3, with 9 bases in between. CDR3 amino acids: CASSSAGYYGYTF. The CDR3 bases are TGTGCCAGCAGTTCTGCAGGCTACTATGGCTACACCTTC.

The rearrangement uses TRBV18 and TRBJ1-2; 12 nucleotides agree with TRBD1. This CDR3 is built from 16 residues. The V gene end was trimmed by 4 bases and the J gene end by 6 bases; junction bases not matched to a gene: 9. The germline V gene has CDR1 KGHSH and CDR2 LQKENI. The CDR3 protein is CASSRDRGLEADGYTF. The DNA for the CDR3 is TGTGCCAGCTCACGGGACAGGGGGCTAGAAGCGGATGGCTACACCTTC.

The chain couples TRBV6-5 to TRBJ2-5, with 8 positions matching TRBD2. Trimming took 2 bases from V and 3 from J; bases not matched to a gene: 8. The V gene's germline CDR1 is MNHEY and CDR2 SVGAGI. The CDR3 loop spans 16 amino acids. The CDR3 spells CASSYGGGGLKETQYF. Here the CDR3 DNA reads TGTGCCAGCAGTTACGGCGGCGGGGGGCTGAAAGAGACCCAGTACTTC.

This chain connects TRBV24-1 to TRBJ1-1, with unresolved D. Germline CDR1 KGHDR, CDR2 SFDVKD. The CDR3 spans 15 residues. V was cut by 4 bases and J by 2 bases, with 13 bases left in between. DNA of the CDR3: TGTGCCACCAGTGAATTAAGACTGATAAACACTGAAGCTTTCTTT. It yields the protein CATSELRLINTEAFF.

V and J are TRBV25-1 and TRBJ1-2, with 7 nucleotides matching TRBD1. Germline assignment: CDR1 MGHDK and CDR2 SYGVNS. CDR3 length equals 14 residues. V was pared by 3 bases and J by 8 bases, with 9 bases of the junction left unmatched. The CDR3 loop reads CASSDLEGARGYTF. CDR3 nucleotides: TGTGCCAGCAGTGATCTGGAGGGGGCACGGGGCTACACCTTC.

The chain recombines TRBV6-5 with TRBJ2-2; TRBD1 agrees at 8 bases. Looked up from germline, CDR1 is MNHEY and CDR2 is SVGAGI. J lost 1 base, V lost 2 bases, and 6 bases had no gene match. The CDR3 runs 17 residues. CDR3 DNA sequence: TGTGCCAGCAGTTACACATCCGGGACAGGGAACACCGGGGAGCTGTTTTTT. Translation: CASSYTSGTGNTGELFF.

The CDR3 spells CASSSEGGETQYF. CDR3 coding DNA: TGTGCCAGCAGCTCCGAGGGTGGGGAGACCCAGTACTTC. The rearrangement uses TRBV5-4 and TRBJ2-5; TRBD2 is a possible D gene (5 bases). Germline V gives CDR1 SGHNT, CDR2 YYREEE (reference sequence). This CDR3 comprises 13 residues. V gave up 3 bases and J gave up 5 bases, with 11 bases separating them.

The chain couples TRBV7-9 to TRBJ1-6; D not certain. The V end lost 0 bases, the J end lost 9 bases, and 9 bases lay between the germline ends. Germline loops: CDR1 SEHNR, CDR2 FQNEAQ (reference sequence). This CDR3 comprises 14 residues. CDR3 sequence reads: CASSLAASGSPLHF. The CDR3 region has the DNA TGTGCCAGCAGCTTAGCAGCCAGTGGTTCACCCCTCCACTTT.